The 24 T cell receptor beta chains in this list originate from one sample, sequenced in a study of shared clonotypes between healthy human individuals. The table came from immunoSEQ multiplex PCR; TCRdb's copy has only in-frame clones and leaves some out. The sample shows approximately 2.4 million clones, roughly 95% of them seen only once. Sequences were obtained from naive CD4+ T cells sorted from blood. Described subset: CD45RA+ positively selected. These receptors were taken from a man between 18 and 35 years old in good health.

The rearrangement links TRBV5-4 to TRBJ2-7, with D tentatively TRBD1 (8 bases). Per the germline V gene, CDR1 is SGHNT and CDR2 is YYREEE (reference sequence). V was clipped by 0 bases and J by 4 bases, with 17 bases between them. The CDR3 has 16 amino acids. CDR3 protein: CASSLVSGQGLYEQYF. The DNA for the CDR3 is TGTGCCAGCAGCTTGGTGTCTGGACAGGGACTATACGAGCAGTACTTC.

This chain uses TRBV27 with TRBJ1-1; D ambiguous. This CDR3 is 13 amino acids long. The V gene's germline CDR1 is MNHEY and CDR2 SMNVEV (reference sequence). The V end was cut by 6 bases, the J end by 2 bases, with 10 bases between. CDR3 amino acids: CASRTGRNTEAFF. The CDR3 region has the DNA TGTGCCAGCAGAACCGGGAGAAACACTGAAGCTTTCTTT.

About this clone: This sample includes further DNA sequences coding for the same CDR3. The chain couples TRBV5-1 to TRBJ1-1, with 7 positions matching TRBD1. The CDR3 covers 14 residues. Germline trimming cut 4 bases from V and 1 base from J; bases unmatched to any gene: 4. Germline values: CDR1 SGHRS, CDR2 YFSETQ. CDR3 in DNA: TGCGCCAGCAGCCTGGGGACAGCGAACACTGAAGCTTTCTTT. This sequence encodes CASSLGTANTEAFF.

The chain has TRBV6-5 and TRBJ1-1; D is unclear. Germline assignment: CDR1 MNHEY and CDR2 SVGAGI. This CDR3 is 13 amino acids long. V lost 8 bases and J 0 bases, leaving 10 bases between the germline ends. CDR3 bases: TGTGCCAGCTTCACAGAAATGAACACTGAAGCTTTCTTT. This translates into CASFTEMNTEAFF.

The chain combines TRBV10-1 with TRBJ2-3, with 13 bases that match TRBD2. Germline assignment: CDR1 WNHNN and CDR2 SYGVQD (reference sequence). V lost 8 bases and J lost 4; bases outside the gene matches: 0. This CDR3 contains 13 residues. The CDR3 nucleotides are TGCGCCAGCGGACTAGCGGGAGCAGATACGCAGTATTTT. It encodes CASGLAGADTQYF.

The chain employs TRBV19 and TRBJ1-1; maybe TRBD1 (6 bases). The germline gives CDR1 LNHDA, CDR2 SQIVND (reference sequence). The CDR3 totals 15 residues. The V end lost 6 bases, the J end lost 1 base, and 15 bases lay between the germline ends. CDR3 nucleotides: TGTGCCAGTAGGGGTAGAAGGACAGCGAACACTGAAGCTTTCTTT. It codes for CASRGRRTANTEAFF.

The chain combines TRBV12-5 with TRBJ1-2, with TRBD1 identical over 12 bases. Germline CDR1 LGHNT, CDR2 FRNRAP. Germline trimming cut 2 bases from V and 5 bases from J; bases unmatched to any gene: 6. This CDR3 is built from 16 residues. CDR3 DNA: TGTGCTAGTGGTTTGTCGGGACAGGGGGCTCTATATGGCTACACCTTC. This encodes CASGLSGQGALYGYTF. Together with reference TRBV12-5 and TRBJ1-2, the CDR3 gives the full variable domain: DARVTQTPRHKVTEMGQEVTMRCQPILGHNTVFWYRQTMMQGLELLAYFRNRAPLDDSGMPKDRFSAEMPDATLATLKIQPSEPRDSAVYFCASGLSGQGALYGYTFGSGTRLTVV.

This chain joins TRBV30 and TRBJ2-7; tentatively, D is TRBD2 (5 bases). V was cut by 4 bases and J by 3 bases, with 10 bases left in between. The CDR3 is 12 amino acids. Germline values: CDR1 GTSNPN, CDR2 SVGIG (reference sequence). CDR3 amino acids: CAWTRENYEQYF. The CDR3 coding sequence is TGTGCCTGGACCCGGGAAAACTACGAGCAGTACTTC.

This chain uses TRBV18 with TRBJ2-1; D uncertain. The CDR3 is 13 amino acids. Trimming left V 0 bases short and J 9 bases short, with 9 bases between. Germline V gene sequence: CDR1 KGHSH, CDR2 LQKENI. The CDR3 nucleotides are TGTGCCAGCTCACCACCGAATGGGGTTGAGCAGTTCTTC. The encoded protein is CASSPPNGVEQFF.

The CDR3 protein is CASSYGLLYEQYF. CDR3 DNA sequence: TGTGCCAGCAGTTACGGTCTACTCTACGAGCAGTACTTC. The genes are TRBV6-5 and TRBJ2-7; D is uncertain. Germline values: CDR1 MNHEY, CDR2 SVGAGI. Deletions cut 2 bases from V and 3 bases from J, with 8 bases between. The CDR3 is made up of 13 amino acids.

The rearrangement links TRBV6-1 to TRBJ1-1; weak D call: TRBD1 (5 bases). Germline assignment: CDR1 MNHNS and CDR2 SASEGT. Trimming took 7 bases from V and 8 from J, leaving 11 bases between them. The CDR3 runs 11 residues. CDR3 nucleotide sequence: TGTGCCAGCATGGGGACGGGAGAAGCTTTCTTT. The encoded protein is CASMGTGEAFF.

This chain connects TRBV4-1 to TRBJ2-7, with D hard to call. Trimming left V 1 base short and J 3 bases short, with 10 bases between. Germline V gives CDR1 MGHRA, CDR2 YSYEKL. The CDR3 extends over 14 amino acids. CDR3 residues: CASSQAGLIYEQYF. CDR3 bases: TGCGCCAGCAGCCAAGCCGGGCTTATCTACGAGCAGTACTTC.

Here the CDR3 DNA reads TGTGCCAGCAGCCCCGGACTAGCGGGAGATGGTGATACGCAGTATTTT. This sequence encodes CASSPGLAGDGDTQYF. The rearrangement uses TRBV7-9 and TRBJ2-3; TRBD2 matches 13 bases. The germline CDR1 and CDR2 sequences are SEHNR and FQNEAQ (reference sequence). The CDR3 has 16 amino acids. With 5 bases clipped from V and 6 bases from J, the junction kept 8 bases outside the gene matches.

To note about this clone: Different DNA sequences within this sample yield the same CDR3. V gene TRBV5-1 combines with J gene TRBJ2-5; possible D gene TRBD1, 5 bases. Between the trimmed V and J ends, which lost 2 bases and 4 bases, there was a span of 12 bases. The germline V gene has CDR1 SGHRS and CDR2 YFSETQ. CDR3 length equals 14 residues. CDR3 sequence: CASSLVRVGETQYF. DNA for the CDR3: TGCGCCAGCAGCTTAGTCAGGGTTGGAGAGACCCAGTACTTC.

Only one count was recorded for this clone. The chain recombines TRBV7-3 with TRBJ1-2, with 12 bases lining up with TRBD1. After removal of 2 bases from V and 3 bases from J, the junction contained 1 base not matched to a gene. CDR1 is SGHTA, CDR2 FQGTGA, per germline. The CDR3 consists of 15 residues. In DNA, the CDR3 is TGTGCCAGCAGCTTAGGGACAGGGGGCTACTATGGCTACACCTTC. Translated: CASSLGTGGYYGYTF. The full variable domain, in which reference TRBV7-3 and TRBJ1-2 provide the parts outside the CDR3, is GAGVSQTPSNKVTEKGKYVELRCDPISGHTALYWYRQSLGQGPEFLIYFQGTGAADDSGLPNDRFFAVRPEGSVSTLKIQRTERGDSAVYLCASSLGTGGYYGYTFGSGTRLTVV.

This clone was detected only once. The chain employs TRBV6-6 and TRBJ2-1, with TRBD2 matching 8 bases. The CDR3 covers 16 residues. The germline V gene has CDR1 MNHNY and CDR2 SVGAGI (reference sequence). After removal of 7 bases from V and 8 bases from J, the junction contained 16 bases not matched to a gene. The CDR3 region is CASTGPEGLGGYEQFF. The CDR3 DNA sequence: TGTGCCAGCACCGGACCGGAGGGACTAGGAGGGTATGAGCAGTTCTTC.

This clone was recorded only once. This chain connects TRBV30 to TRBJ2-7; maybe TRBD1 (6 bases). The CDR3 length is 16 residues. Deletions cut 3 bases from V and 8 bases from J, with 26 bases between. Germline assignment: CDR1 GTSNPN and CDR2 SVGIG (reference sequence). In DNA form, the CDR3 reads TGTGCCTGGAGCTCCTCGGGACACAGCCTTAATCATCAGCAGTACTTC. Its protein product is CAWSSSGHSLNHQQYF.

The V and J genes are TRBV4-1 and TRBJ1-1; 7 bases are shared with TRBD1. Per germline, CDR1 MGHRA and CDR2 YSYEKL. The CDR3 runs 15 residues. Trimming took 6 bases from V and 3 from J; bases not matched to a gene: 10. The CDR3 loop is CASRPRQGRDTEAFF. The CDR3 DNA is TGCGCCAGCAGGCCTCGACAGGGAAGGGACACTGAAGCTTTCTTT.

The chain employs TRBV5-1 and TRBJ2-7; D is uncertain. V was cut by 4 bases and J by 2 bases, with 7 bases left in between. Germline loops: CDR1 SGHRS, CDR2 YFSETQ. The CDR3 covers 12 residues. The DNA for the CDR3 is TGCGCCAGCAGCGGAGTCACCTACGAGCAGTACTTC. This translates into CASSGVTYEQYF.

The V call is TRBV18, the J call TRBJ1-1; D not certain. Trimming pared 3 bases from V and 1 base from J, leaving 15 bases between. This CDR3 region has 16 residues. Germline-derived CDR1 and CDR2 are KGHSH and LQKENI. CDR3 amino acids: CASSPYEMTGNTEAFF. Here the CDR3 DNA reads TGTGCCAGCTCACCGTATGAGATGACCGGGAACACTGAAGCTTTCTTT.

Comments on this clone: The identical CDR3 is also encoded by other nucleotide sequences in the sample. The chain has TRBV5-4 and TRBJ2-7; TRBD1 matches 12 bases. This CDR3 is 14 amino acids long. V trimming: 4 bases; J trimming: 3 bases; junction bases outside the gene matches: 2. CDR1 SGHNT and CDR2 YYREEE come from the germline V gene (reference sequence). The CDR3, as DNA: TGTGCCAGCAGCCGGGACAGGGGGCTCTACGAGCAGTACTTC. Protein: CASSRDRGLYEQYF.

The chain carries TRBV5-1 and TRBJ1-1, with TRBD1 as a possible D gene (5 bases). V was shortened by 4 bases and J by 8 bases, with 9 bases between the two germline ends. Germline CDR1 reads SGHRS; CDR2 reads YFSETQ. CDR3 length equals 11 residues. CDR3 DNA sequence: TGCGCCAGCAGCGGGGGGATGGAAGCTTTCTTT. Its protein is CASSGGMEAFF.

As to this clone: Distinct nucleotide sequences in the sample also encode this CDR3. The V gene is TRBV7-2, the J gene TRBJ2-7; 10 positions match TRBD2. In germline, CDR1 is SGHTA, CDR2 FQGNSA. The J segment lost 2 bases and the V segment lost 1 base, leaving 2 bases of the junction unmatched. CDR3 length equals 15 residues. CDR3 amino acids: CASSLGLAGAYEQYF. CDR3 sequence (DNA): TGTGCCAGCAGCTTAGGGCTAGCGGGAGCCTACGAGCAGTACTTC.

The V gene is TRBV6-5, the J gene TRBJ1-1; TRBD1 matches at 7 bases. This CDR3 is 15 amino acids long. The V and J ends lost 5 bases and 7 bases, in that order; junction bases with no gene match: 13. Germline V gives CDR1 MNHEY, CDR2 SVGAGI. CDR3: CASSRPRDRVGEAFF. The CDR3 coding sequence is TGTGCCAGCAGTAGGCCCCGCGACAGGGTGGGTGAAGCTTTCTTT.